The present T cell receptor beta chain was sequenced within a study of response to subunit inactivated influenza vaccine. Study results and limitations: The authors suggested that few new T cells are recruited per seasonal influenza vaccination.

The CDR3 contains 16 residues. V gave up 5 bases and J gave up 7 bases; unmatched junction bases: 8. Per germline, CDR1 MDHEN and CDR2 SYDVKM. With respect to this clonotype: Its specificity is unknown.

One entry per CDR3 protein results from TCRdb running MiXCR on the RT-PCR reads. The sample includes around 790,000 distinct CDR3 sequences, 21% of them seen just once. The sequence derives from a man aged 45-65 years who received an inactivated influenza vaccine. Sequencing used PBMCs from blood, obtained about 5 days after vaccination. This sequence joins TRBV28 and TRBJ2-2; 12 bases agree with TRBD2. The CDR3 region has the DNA TGTGCCAGCAGTACCCTAGCGGGGGGGCGTCTCGGGGAGCTGTTTTTT. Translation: CASSTLAGGRLGELFF.